This is a list of T cell receptor beta chains from one sample in a study of cytomegalovirus exposure and HLA in healthy donors. The repertoire was sequenced with immunoSEQ multiplex PCR; TCRdb's copy has only in-frame clones and lacks some. This table holds 170,000 or so clones, 80% found once. Sequenced input: PBMCs. These TCRs come from a boy between 5 and 17 years old in good health and CMV-seronegative. CDR3s leave out the opening cysteine and the closing phenylalanine or tryptophan. The D gene is left open where the match is weak.

d_gene | v_gene | CDR3aa
TRBD2 | TRBV11-3 | ASSGLLAGETGEQY
- | TRBV19 | ASSANRVEFYEQY
- | TRBV6-5 | ASKNDGRGAF
- | TRBV7-9 | SSSLYLSRGANVLT
- | TRBV28 | ASSSGFSNTEAF
- | TRBV14 | ASSPMTDYYNEQF
TRBD1 | TRBV4-1 | ASSQGSTGARNQPQH
TRBD1 | TRBV5-1 | ASSGGNRGLETQY
- | TRBV4-1 | ASSQGTGYTEAF
- | TRBV4-1 | ASSQGRGETQY
- | TRBV10-1 | ASSGGGSYEQY
- | TRBV27 | ASSFDSVSSYTEAF
TRBD1 | TRBV6-1 | ASSGDSYNEQF
TRBD2 | TRBV7-2 | ASSLSASGMLNYEQY
TRBD2 | TRBV5-1 | ASSLALAVGGEQF
TRBD1 | TRBV7-3 | ASSLLGQLEAF
- | TRBV30 | AWSLGGSGNTIY
- | TRBV5-6 | ASSLAEGVAQPQH
- | TRBV6-1 | ASSEPRGKSMKNIQY
TRBD1 | TRBV7-9 | ASSPKQGWTNEKLF
- | TRBV9 | ASSVGGDTGELF
- | TRBV5-5 | ASSLGSFRGRGGYT
TRBD2 | TRBV5-1 | ASGPGGTSGRETQY
- | TRBV11-3 | ASSLEANSYNEQF
- | TRBV6-6 | ASSYSEYYEQY
TRBD1 | TRBV7-9 | ASSPRTGSDEQY
TRBD1 | TRBV7-3 | ASSFRLTGVTGELF
TRBD1 | TRBV29-1 | GVTTGGIDEQY
- | TRBV6-5 | ASSYSGGAEAF
- | TRBV5-3 | ARSPINRVMNTEAF
TRBD1 | TRBV6-5 | ASSLGQGRSGYT
TRBD1 | TRBV6-1 | ASRPGQGSYEQY
TRBD2 | TRBV7-3 | ASSLGSAQSGGAGTDTQY
- | TRBV30 | LGGDYGYT
TRBD2 | TRBV5-1 | ASSLSGLASYNEQF
TRBD1 | TRBV9 | ASSARTGEGDTQY
TRBD1 | TRBV5-8 | ASSWQTGGVEQY
- | TRBV5-1 | ASSLVYESIAKNIQY
- | TRBV5-4 | ASSSPQLRVEQY
- | TRBV5-1 | ASSFSNTEAF
TRBD2 | TRBV7-9 | SSSLRELAGTGTGELF
TRBD1 | TRBV7-2 | ASSAQTGDTEAF
TRBD2 | TRBV5-1 | ASSPGRGLSINEQY
TRBD1 | TRBV5-1 | ASSLGQGSNTEAF
TRBD2 | TRBV11-2 | ASSASGGPYEQY
TRBD2 | TRBV2 | ARGGTSVNYNEQF
TRBD1 | TRBV19 | ASSKQGAHEQY
TRBD1 | TRBV5-4 | ASSLGQGPGTEAF
- | TRBV7-9 | ASSLSRQVDVIDTQY
TRBD2 | TRBV15 | ATSREGAGDKPTSEQY
- | TRBV5-1 | ASSLDSRRMNTEAF
- | TRBV11-2 | ASSFGQSNQPQH
- | TRBV6-6 | ASSYRGGPGNTIY
- | TRBV2 | ASTLRGSNSPLH
- | TRBV27 | ASKPGVAAHQETQY